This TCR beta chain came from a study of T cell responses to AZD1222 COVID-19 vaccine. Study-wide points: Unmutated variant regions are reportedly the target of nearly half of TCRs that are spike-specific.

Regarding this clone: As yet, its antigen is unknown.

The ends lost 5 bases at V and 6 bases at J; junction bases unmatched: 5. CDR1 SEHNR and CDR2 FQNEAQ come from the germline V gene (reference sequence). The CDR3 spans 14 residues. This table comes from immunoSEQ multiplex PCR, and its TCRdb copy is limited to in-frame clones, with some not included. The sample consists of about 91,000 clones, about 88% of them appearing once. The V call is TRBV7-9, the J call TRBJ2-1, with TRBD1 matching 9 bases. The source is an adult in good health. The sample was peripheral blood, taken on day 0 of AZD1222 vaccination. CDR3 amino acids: CASSPGQGSNEQFF. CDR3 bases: TGTGCCAGCAGCCCGGGACAGGGTAGCAATGAGCAGTTCTTC.